A single sample gave rise to the 11 T cell receptor beta chains below, sequenced in a study of T cells after yellow fever vaccination. A single record per CDR3 protein comes from TCRdb applying MiXCR to the 5' RACE reads. The sample has roughly 300,000 distinct CDR3 sequences; roughly 8% are singletons. The sample consisted of PBMCs, taken about 49 days after the first yellow fever vaccination. These receptor sequences come from a man between 18 and 29 years old who received the YFV17D yellow fever vaccine.

The chain uses TRBV28 and TRBJ2-2, with 7 bases fitting TRBD2. This CDR3 spans 15 amino acids. The V segment lost 6 bases and the J segment 6 bases; nucleotides outside the gene matches: 10. Germline CDR1 MDHEN, CDR2 SYDVKM. The CDR3 nucleotides are TGTGCCAGCAGCTATAGCGGGCTCAAATCCGGGGAGCTGTTTTTT. It codes for CASSYSGLKSGELFF.

There are a few counts of this clonotype. The chain combines TRBV20-1 with TRBJ2-5; D is perhaps TRBD2 (7 bases). The CDR3 extends over 15 amino acids. The V end lost 6 bases, the J end lost 1 base, and 18 bases lay between the germline ends. Germline CDR1 is DFQATT and CDR2 is SNEGSKA (reference sequence). The CDR3 here is CSAGGTRHAQETQYF. The CDR3 nucleotides are TGCAGTGCGGGGGGGACACGGCATGCCCAAGAGACCCAGTACTTC.

The CDR3 protein is CASSSILYTGELFF. In nucleotides, the CDR3 is TGTGCCAGCAGTTCCATCCTCTACACCGGGGAGCTGTTTTTT. The chain has TRBV6-2 or TRBV6-3 and TRBJ2-2; no definite D call. Between the trimmed V and J ends, which lost 4 bases and 3 bases, there was a span of 9 bases. There are 14 residues in the CDR3. Germline-derived CDR1 and CDR2 are MNHEY and SVGEGT.

The rearrangement uses TRBV20-1 and TRBJ2-5; D ambiguous. The CDR3 runs 13 residues. The ends were cut back, 5 bases at V and 1 base at J, with 11 bases in the middle. Germline V gene lookup returns CDR1 DFQATT and CDR2 SNEGSKA (reference sequence). CDR3 coding DNA: TGCAGTGCTCTTTACGGGCCCCAAGAGACCCAGTACTTC. It specifies CSALYGPQETQYF.

V and J are TRBV20-1 and TRBJ2-1; D ambiguous. There are 14 residues in the CDR3. V dropped 3 bases and J dropped 0 bases, with 9 bases sitting between them. Germline V gene lookup returns CDR1 DFQATT and CDR2 SNEGSKA (reference sequence). CDR3 sequence reads: CSARAKNSYNEQFF. CDR3 in DNA: TGCAGTGCTAGGGCAAAGAACTCCTACAATGAGCAGTTCTTC.

This clonotype was observed many times. The chain couples TRBV5-1 to TRBJ1-2; tentatively, D is TRBD1 (6 bases). The CDR3 loop spans 13 amino acids. Trimming pared 0 bases from V and 4 bases from J, leaving 7 bases between. Germline CDR1 SGHRS, CDR2 YFSETQ. Here the CDR3 reads CASSLEQGYGYTF. Here the CDR3 DNA reads TGCGCCAGCAGCTTGGAACAGGGCTATGGCTACACCTTC. The variable domain in full, with the rest retrieved from reference TRBV5-1 and TRBJ1-2, is KAGVTQTPRYLIKTRGQQVTLSCSPISGHRSVSWYQQTPGQGLQFLFEYFSETQRNKGNFPGRFSGRQFSNSRSEMNVSTLELGDSALYLCASSLEQGYGYTFGSGTRLTVV.

This clonotype was counted between two and nine times. J is TRBJ2-7 and V is TRBV5-4; tentatively, D is TRBD2 (5 bases). V gave up 4 bases and J gave up 3 bases, with 17 bases separating them. In germline, CDR1 is SGHNT, CDR2 YYREEE (reference sequence). The CDR3 has 15 amino acids. The chain's CDR3 is CASSRPGSGFYEQYF. Written as DNA, the CDR3 is TGTGCCAGCAGCCGTCCGGGGAGTGGATTCTACGAGCAGTACTTC.

This clonotype has more than one count but fewer than ten. V is TRBV9 and J is TRBJ2-3; D might be TRBD2 (5 bases). Trimming left V 3 bases short and J 6 bases short, with 20 bases between. Looked up from germline, CDR1 is SGDLS and CDR2 is YYNGEE. This CDR3 contains 16 residues. CDR3 in amino acids: CASSAGRGWTSDTQYF. DNA of the CDR3: TGTGCCAGCAGCGCAGGCCGGGGATGGACCAGTGATACGCAGTATTTT.

This clonotype was observed a handful of times. This rearrangement joins TRBV19 to TRBJ2-2; tentative D call: TRBD1 (5 bases). The CDR3 loop spans 15 amino acids. Trimming left V 7 bases short and J 3 bases short, with 15 bases between. Germline CDR1 reads LNHDA; CDR2 reads SQIVND (reference sequence). The DNA of the CDR3 is TGTGCCAGTATCCAAGGGGTGGATTACACCGGGGAGCTGTTTTTT. Translated, it gives CASIQGVDYTGELFF.

The rearrangement uses TRBV5-1 and TRBJ2-5; maybe TRBD2 (5 bases). This CDR3 region has 14 residues. Per the germline V gene, CDR1 is SGHRS and CDR2 is YFSETQ. Deletions cut 4 bases from V and 7 bases from J, with 17 bases between. The CDR3 DNA reads TGCGCCAGCAGCGCGGGCCCCTCGATAGGGACCCAGTACTTC. This codes for CASSAGPSIGTQYF.

The gene calls are TRBV9 and TRBJ2-1; TRBD2 agrees at 9 bases. This CDR3 region has 16 residues. The germline gives CDR1 SGDLS, CDR2 YYNGEE. J lost 4 bases, V lost 0 bases, and 5 bases had no gene match. The CDR3 sequence is CASSVDPSGAYNEQFF. The DNA for the CDR3 is TGTGCCAGCAGCGTAGATCCTAGCGGGGCATACAATGAGCAGTTCTTC.